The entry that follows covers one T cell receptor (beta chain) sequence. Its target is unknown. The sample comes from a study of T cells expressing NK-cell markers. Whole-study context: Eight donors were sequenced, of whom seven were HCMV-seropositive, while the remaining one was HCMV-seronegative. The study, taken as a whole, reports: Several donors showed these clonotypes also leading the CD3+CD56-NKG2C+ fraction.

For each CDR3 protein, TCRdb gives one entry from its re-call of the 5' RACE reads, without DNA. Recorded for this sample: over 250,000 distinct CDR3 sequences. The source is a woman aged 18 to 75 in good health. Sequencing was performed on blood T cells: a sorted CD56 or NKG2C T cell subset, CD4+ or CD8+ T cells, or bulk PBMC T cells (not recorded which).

The CDR3 spells CASSVGPGAETQYF. The chain combines TRBV9 with TRBJ2-5; TCRdb lists TRBD1, though no DNA is available to test this call. Germline CDR1 and CDR2: SGDLS and YYNGEE. This CDR3 has 14 residues.